These T cell receptor beta chains were read from a single sample in a study of siplizumab effects on memory and regulatory T cells. TCRdb's copy holds only in-frame clones and misses some; the assay was immunoSEQ multiplex PCR. The sample shows 100,000 or so clones, 75% to 95% of them seen only once. The specimen was CD4+ T cells sorted from blood. The receptors originated from a human donor in good health. Some clones in this sample may be carry-over from other donors' samples. Both conserved end residues are part of each CDR3. The order of the fields is D gene, V gene, J gene, clone size, CDR3 DNA, CDR3 protein. The D gene is left open where the match is weak. Clone sizes are given selectively: once, few, many, or a class where the clone is expanded.

.	TRBV27	TRBJ2-1	.	TGTGCCAGCAGTTTATTCGGGACGAGGAATGAGCAGTTCTTC	CASSLFGTRNEQFF
TRBD1	TRBV5-5	TRBJ2-1	once	TGTGCCAGCAGCCAAAGGGGGACAGGGTTTGCTGAGCAGTTCTTC	CASSQRGTGFAEQFF
.	TRBV28	TRBJ1-2	.	TGTGCCAGCAGTTTAGTTACGAGGAAAGGGGATGGCTACACCTTC	CASSLVTRKGDGYTF
.	TRBV19	TRBJ2-2	.	TGTGCCAGTAGTATAGAGCGGCACCGGGAGCTGTTTTTT	CASSIERHRELFF
TRBD2	TRBV7-8	TRBJ2-7	.	TGTGCCAGCAGCTTAGCCCGGGGGGACGAGCAGTACTTC	CASSLARGDEQYF
TRBD1	TRBV7-9	TRBJ2-5	.	TGTGCCAGCAGCTTAGAAGGAGGGACAGGGGAGACCCAGTACTTC	CASSLEGGTGETQYF
TRBD1	TRBV6-6	TRBJ1-5	.	TGTGCCAGCAGTGTAGACAGGGCAGGTCAGCCCCAGCATTTT	CASSVDRAGQPQHF
TRBD2	TRBV5-1	TRBJ2-5	.	TGCGCCAGCAGCTTGGTGACTAGCGGGAGGGCCGGGGAGACCCAGTACTTC	CASSLVTSGRAGETQYF
.	TRBV11-2	TRBJ2-3	.	TGTGCCAGCAGCTTCTTAACAGATACGCAGTATTTT	CASSFLTDTQYF
.	TRBV2	TRBJ2-2	.	TGTGCCAGCAGGGAAACGTCGGCCGGGGAGCTGTTTTTT	CASRETSAGELFF
TRBD1	TRBV11-2	TRBJ1-5	.	TGTGCCAGCAGCCGACAGGGAAAGAGCAATCAGCCCCAGCATTTT	CASSRQGKSNQPQHF
.	TRBV5-4	TRBJ2-5	.	TGTGCCAGCAGCTCGCCGCTAGTCCCGGAGACCCAGTACTTC	CASSSPLVPETQYF
.	TRBV18	TRBJ2-5	.	TGTGCCAGCTCTCCTCAAGAGACCCAGTACTTC	CASSPQETQYF
.	TRBV7-8	TRBJ2-1	.	TGTGCCAGCAGCTTAGAAGGGCGGATTCGTTCCTACAATGAGCAGTTCTTC	CASSLEGRIRSYNEQFF
.	TRBV5-1	TRBJ1-1	.	TGCGCCAGCAGCTTGTCCCTCTTTCAGGATGAAGCTTTCTTT	CASSLSLFQDEAFF
TRBD2	TRBV18	TRBJ2-1	.	TGTGCCAGCTCACCCGGGACTAGCGGGAGAAATGAGCAGTTCTTC	CASSPGTSGRNEQFF
.	TRBV2	TRBJ2-1	.	TGTGCCAGCAGTAACCCCGGCGGGACGAGTTACAATGAGCAGTTCTTC	CASSNPGGTSYNEQFF
TRBD2	TRBV4-1	TRBJ2-1	.	TGCGCCAGCAGCCTGACTAGCGGCCCATTCAATGAGCAGTTCTTC	CASSLTSGPFNEQFF
.	TRBV4-2	TRBJ2-5	.	TGTGCCAGCAGCCAAGTGGTGGGAATAGAGACCCAGTACTTC	CASSQVVGIETQYF
.	TRBV6-5	TRBJ2-3	.	TGTGCCAGCAGTTACGGAGAGGGAGGTGGAACAGATACGCAGTATTTT	CASSYGEGGGTDTQYF
TRBD2	TRBV18	TRBJ2-3	.	TGTGCCAGCTCACCGGTGGCGGGAGGGACCACAGATACGCAGTATTTT	CASSPVAGGTTDTQYF
.	TRBV7-2	TRBJ2-1	.	TGTGCCAGCAGCCCACAGGGTCACGGGGGTTACAATGAGCAGTTCTTC	CASSPQGHGGYNEQFF
.	TRBV28	TRBJ2-5	.	TGTGCCAGCAGTAACGAGGGGGTCGGGCAAGAGACCCAGTACTTC	CASSNEGVGQETQYF
.	TRBV6-1	TRBJ1-1	few	TGTGCCAGCACCCTTCAGAACCCGTCTGAAGCTTTCTTT	CASTLQNPSEAFF
.	TRBV14	TRBJ1-1	.	TGTGCCAGCAGCCCTTTTGCAGGGGTGAACACTGAAGCTTTCTTT	CASSPFAGVNTEAFF
.	TRBV14	TRBJ2-6	.	TGTGCCAGCAGCCCCACTGGGGCCAACGTCCTGACTTTC	CASSPTGANVLTF
.	TRBV27	TRBJ1-1	.	TGTGCCAGCAGTTTATTTGTTCTGGGGGGGCAAGCTGAAGCTTTCTTT	CASSLFVLGGQAEAFF
.	TRBV19	TRBJ1-3	.	TGTGCCAGTGAGGCCTCTGGAAACACCATATATTTT	CASEASGNTIYF
.	TRBV18	TRBJ1-2	.	TGTGCCAGCTCGGACGAATCAGGACTCTATGGCTACACCTTC	CASSDESGLYGYTF
.	TRBV7-9	TRBJ1-1	.	TGTGCCAGCAGTTTAAAAGAACTGAACACTGAAGCTTTCTTT	CASSLKELNTEAFF
.	TRBV11-2	TRBJ2-5	.	TGTGCCAGCAGCCAAAGTATCTCCGGAAAACAAGAGACCCAGTACTTC	CASSQSISGKQETQYF
TRBD2	TRBV7-8	TRBJ2-5	.	TGTGCCAGCAGGGACCTAGCGGGAGGAGCGGAGACCCAGTACTTC	CASRDLAGGAETQYF
.	TRBV21-1	TRBJ2-1	once	TGTGCCAGCAGCAAATATGGCGGGGGCCGCTTCCTATACAATGAGCAGTTCTTC	CASSKYGGGRFLYNEQFF
.	TRBV9	TRBJ2-2	.	TGTGCCAGCAGCGTAGGAGGGGGAGGGACCGGGGAGCTGTTTTTT	CASSVGGGGTGELFF
.	TRBV7-2	TRBJ2-5	.	TGTGCCAGCAGCTTATCGGGGGCTAGCGGCCAAGAGACCCAGTACTTC	CASSLSGASGQETQYF
.	TRBV27	TRBJ2-1	.	TGTGCCAGCAGTATGACTAGGGATGAGCAGTTCTTC	CASSMTRDEQFF
.	TRBV7-9	TRBJ2-7	.	TGTGCCAGCAGCTTGGAGGGTGGAAGTGACGAGCAGTACTTC	CASSLEGGSDEQYF
.	TRBV9	TRBJ2-3	.	TGTGCCAGCAGCGTAGTCCCCTCAGGGACAGATACGCAGTATTTT	CASSVVPSGTDTQYF